The clone carrying this T cell receptor (beta chain) was seen more than once but under ten times. Its antigen remains unidentified. The data were taken from a study of beta chain features in type 1 diabetes. Expressed TCRB transcripts were sequenced after all isolated RNA was converted to cDNA. The average output of naive, central memory and regulatory T cell samples was 3 million to 4 million reads. Method: immunoSEQ multiplex PCR; TCRdb's copy keeps in-frame clones and lacks some. The data show hundreds of thousands of clones, about a tenth seen once. Germline loops: CDR1 GTSNPN, CDR2 SVGIG (reference sequence). The CDR3 sequence is 13 residues long. Trimming shortened V by 3 bases and J by 3 bases, and 10 bases separated the two germline ends. Regarding the study as a whole: The study found moderately but significantly shorter TCRB CDR3s in all four CD4+ subsets of Type 1 diabetes patients.

The sequencing input was central memory CD4+ T cells from blood. The receptor's source is a man aged 30 to 45 with type 1 diabetes. The chain uses TRBV30 and TRBJ2-3; a weak D match, TRBD2 (5 bases). The DNA for the CDR3 is TGTGCCTGGAGAGACCCGGGGACAGATACGCAGTATTTT. This sequence encodes CAWRDPGTDTQYF. Drawing the rest from reference TRBV30 and TRBJ2-3, the complete variable domain is SQTIHQWPATLVQPVGSPLSLECTVEGTSNPNLYWYRQAAGRGLQLLFYSVGIGQISSEVPQNLSASRPQDRQFILSSKKLLLSDSGFYLCAWRDPGTDTQYFGPGTRLTVL.